The clone carrying this TCR beta chain has more than one count but fewer than ten. V was shortened by 0 bases and J by 9 bases, with 20 bases between the two germline ends. The CDR3 runs to 16 residues. The V gene's germline CDR1 is SGHTA and CDR2 FQGNSA. From the reads, TCRdb called clonotypes with MiXCR, one entry per CDR3 protein. The sample has 300,000 or so distinct CDR3 sequences; more than 20% are singletons. This sample is drawn from a study of T cell repertoires in cytomegalovirus infection. Sequenced material: PBMCs. The source is a human donor in good health (CMV status not recorded). Some clones in this sample may be carry-over from other donors' samples. V is TRBV7-2 and J is TRBJ1-1, with D perhaps matching TRBD1 (5 bases). The CDR3 region is CASSLARSLQGYQAFF. The CDR3 nucleotides read TGTGCCAGCAGCTTAGCGCGTTCCCTGCAGGGCTACCAAGCTTTCTTT.